What follows are 21 T cell receptor beta chains derived from one specimen sequenced in a study of lymphopenia after photon versus proton radiotherapy. The table came from immunoSEQ multiplex PCR; TCRdb's copy has only in-frame clones and leaves some out. The sample shows roughly 57,000 clones, around 88% of them seen only once. The sample was peripheral blood, taken from a patient treated with photon-based radiotherapy. The receptors here all came from a man in his forties or fifties with gastric cancer.

The rearrangement joins TRBV5-1 to TRBJ2-1, with a weak D call TRBD2 (6 bases). The V and J ends lost 5 bases and 0 bases respectively, with 15 bases between them. This CDR3 is 16 amino acids long. CDR1 SGHRS and CDR2 YFSETQ come from the germline V gene. In DNA, the CDR3 is TGCGCCAGCAGAAAAGATAGCGGTAGCTCCTACAATGAGCAGTTCTTC. Protein sequence: CASRKDSGSSYNEQFF.

V gene TRBV5-4 combines with J gene TRBJ2-3; no firm D call. There are 13 residues in the CDR3. Between the trimmed V and J ends, which lost 5 bases and 6 bases, there was a span of 13 bases. Germline V gene lookup returns CDR1 SGHNT and CDR2 YYREEE (reference sequence). The CDR3 region is CASRENSLDTQYF. As DNA, the CDR3 is TGTGCCAGCAGGGAGAACTCCCTGGATACGCAGTATTTT.

This clone was detected only once. V is TRBV27 and J is TRBJ2-3; D may match TRBD1 or TRBD2 (5 bases each). CDR3 length: 13 residues. V was shortened by 3 bases and J by 2 bases, with 6 bases between the two germline ends. Germline values: CDR1 MNHEY, CDR2 SMNVEV (reference sequence). CDR3 amino acids: CASSFGTTDTQYF. CDR3 nucleotides: TGTGCCAGCAGTTTCGGGACCACAGATACGCAGTATTTT.

The count of this clone is one. The V gene is TRBV6-1, the J gene TRBJ2-7; D is unresolved. V shed 2 bases and J shed 5 bases, with 7 bases lying between them. CDR1 is MNHNS, CDR2 SASEGT, per germline. The CDR3 contains 12 residues. The CDR3, as DNA: TGTGCCAGCAGTGAAAGTGGGAACGAGCAGTACTTC. This gives the protein CASSESGNEQYF.

The genes are TRBV4-3 and TRBJ2-5; D might be TRBD1 (5 bases). V was pared by 0 bases and J by 4 bases, with 6 bases between. Germline CDR1 reads LGHNA; CDR2 reads YSLEER. The CDR3 covers 13 residues. CDR3 region: CASSQDRGETQYF. The DNA for the CDR3 is TGCGCCAGCAGCCAAGATAGGGGAGAGACCCAGTACTTC.

The chain is built from TRBV18 and TRBJ2-7; TRBD1 might be the D (5 bases). Germline values: CDR1 KGHSH, CDR2 LQKENI. The CDR3 length is 13 residues. Trimming cost V 5 bases and J 4 bases, with 12 bases left between them. CDR3 residues: CASSSRRGYEQYF. The CDR3 DNA is TGTGCCAGCTCATCCAGAAGGGGTTACGAGCAGTACTTC.

The chain combines TRBV6-1 with TRBJ2-6; either TRBD1 or TRBD2 may supply D (5 bases each). Germline V gene sequence: CDR1 MNHNS, CDR2 SASEGT. Deletions cut 2 bases from V and 0 bases from J, with 11 bases between. This CDR3 spans 17 amino acids. CDR3 loop: CASSERGRISGANVLTF. In DNA form, the CDR3 reads TGTGCCAGCAGTGAAAGGGGACGGATCTCTGGGGCCAACGTCCTGACTTTC.

The rearrangement joins TRBV7-3 to TRBJ2-7, with D unresolved. The germline V gene encodes CDR1 SGHTA and CDR2 FQGTGA. V shed 3 bases and J shed 0 bases, with 6 bases lying between them. The CDR3 is 13 amino acids. In DNA, the CDR3 is TGTGCCAGCAGCTTTGACCCCTCCTACGAGCAGTACTTC. It encodes CASSFDPSYEQYF.

The V gene is TRBV5-6, the J gene TRBJ2-1; tentative D call: TRBD2 (6 bases). Trimming pared 4 bases from V and 6 bases from J, leaving 14 bases between. This CDR3 spans 14 amino acids. Germline CDR1 SGHDT, CDR2 YYEEEE. The DNA of the CDR3 is TGTGCCAGCAGCCCGTGGGGAGGAAGCAATGAGCAGTTCTTC. Translation gives CASSPWGGSNEQFF.

The rearrangement uses TRBV28 and TRBJ2-7, with D unresolved. This CDR3 has 12 amino acids. V lost 6 bases and J 3 bases, leaving 9 bases between the germline ends. Germline values: CDR1 MDHEN, CDR2 SYDVKM. The CDR3: CASSLTLYEQYF. The CDR3 DNA is TGTGCCAGCAGCTTGACCCTCTACGAGCAGTACTTC.

J is TRBJ2-6 and V is TRBV18, with 10 bases aligning to TRBD1. CDR3 size: 17 residues. Per the germline V gene, CDR1 is KGHSH and CDR2 is LQKENI. V shed 4 bases and J 0 bases; nucleotides not matched to a gene: 3. The CDR3 bases are TGTGCCAGCTCACGGGGACAGGGGAGCTCTGGGGCCAACGTCCTGACTTTC. Translating it yields CASSRGQGSSGANVLTF.

In this sample, this clone is medium-sized (0.01 to 0.1%). The V and J genes are TRBV5-6 and TRBJ2-7; D gene unclear. The length of the CDR3 is 13 residues. V shed 1 base and J shed 5 bases, with 10 bases lying between them. Germline lookup yields CDR1 SGHDT and CDR2 YYEEEE. The DNA for the CDR3 is TGTGCCAGCAGCTTGCTCCCGGGCAACGAGCAGTACTTC. Its translation: CASSLLPGNEQYF.

The rearrangement links TRBV28 to TRBJ2-7; D ambiguous. Trimming removed 4 bases from V and 5 bases from J, with 12 bases in between. The CDR3 sequence is 13 residues long. Per the germline V gene, CDR1 is MDHEN and CDR2 is SYDVKM. The CDR3 protein is CASSYQPSHEQYF. The CDR3 nucleotides read TGTGCCAGCAGTTACCAGCCGTCCCACGAGCAGTACTTC.

The V call is TRBV23-1, the J call TRBJ2-7; perhaps TRBD1 as D (6 bases). TRBV23-1 is an open reading frame, and its role is uncertain. V lost 4 bases and J lost 5, with 18 bases in between. The CDR3 is made up of 15 amino acids. CDR3: CASSLQGAEGHEQYF. As DNA, the CDR3 is TGCGCCAGCAGTCTACAGGGCGCCGAGGGCCACGAGCAGTACTTC.

The V and J genes are TRBV29-1 and TRBJ1-4; 8 bases fit TRBD1. CDR1 and CDR2 (germline): SQVTM, ANQGSEA. The CDR3 totals 15 residues. J lost 10 bases, V lost 0 bases, and 10 bases had no gene match. This CDR3 is CSVEDLQGARGKLFF. In DNA, the CDR3 is TGCAGCGTTGAAGATCTTCAGGGGGCGCGGGGAAAACTGTTTTTT.

V usage is TRBV6-4 and J usage is TRBJ2-7; D is possibly TRBD1 (5 bases). This CDR3 has 16 amino acids. Germline assignment: CDR1 MRHNA and CDR2 SNTAGT. The V end was cut by 0 bases, the J end by 1 base, with 13 bases between. CDR3: CASSDSRNGHSYEQYF. For the CDR3, the DNA is TGTGCCAGCAGTGACTCGAGGAACGGACATTCCTACGAGCAGTACTTC.

This chain links TRBV18 with TRBJ1-5, with D possibly being TRBD1 (5 bases). The V gene's germline CDR1 is KGHSH and CDR2 LQKENI. The CDR3 runs to 16 residues. With 2 bases removed from V and 0 bases from J, the gap between germline ends came to 11 bases. The CDR3 bases are TGTGCCAGCTCACCAGGGCAGGGCCCTAGCAATCAGCCCCAGCATTTT. This translates into CASSPGQGPSNQPQHF.

This chain connects TRBV6-1 to TRBJ2-6; D is uncertain. This CDR3 comprises 19 residues. V was shortened by 2 bases and J by 0 bases, with 17 bases between the two germline ends. Germline V gene sequence: CDR1 MNHNS, CDR2 SASEGT. The CDR3 nucleotides read TGTGCCAGCAGTGAAAGGGTAGCAGGAGTCTCCTCTGGGGCCAACGTCCTGACTTTC. It specifies CASSERVAGVSSGANVLTF.

V is TRBV6-1 and J is TRBJ2-2; 9 nucleotides agree with TRBD1. The CDR3 spans 15 residues. The germline V gene has CDR1 MNHNS and CDR2 SASEGT. The J segment lost 5 bases and the V segment lost 7 bases, leaving 8 bases of the junction unmatched. CDR3 in DNA: TGTGCCAGCATTGGAGGGACAGGGTGGACCGGGGAGCTGTTTTTT. This translates into CASIGGTGWTGELFF.

J is TRBJ1-1 and V is TRBV7-2; D uncertain. The V end lost 2 bases, the J end lost 2 bases, and 6 bases lay between the germline ends. The CDR3 consists of 13 residues. Germline loops: CDR1 SGHTA, CDR2 FQGNSA. The DNA of the CDR3 is TGTGCCAGCAGCTTACAATCAAACACTGAAGCTTTCTTT. It translates to CASSLQSNTEAFF.

This chain joins TRBV29-1 and TRBJ2-1; D remains unclear. The CDR3 is 13 amino acids. V lost 1 base and J 3 bases, leaving 7 bases between the germline ends. Germline V CDR1 and CDR2: SQVTM, ANQGSEA. This CDR3 is CSVEGYSYNEQFF. CDR3 coding DNA: TGCAGCGTTGAAGGATACAGCTACAATGAGCAGTTCTTC.